This T cell receptor (beta chain) was profiled in a study of cytomegalovirus exposure and HLA in healthy donors. Regarding the study as a whole: Researchers reportedly found TCR beta sequences accurately predicted most subjects' HLA-A and HLA-B alleles.

Primers included in the PCR were 60 Vbeta and 13 Jbeta primers. Libraries were prepared by immunoSEQ multiplex PCR; TCRdb keeps only in-frame clonotypes and omits some of them. The table lists 200,000 or so clones. The CDR3 sequence is 17 residues long. After removal of 1 base from V and 2 bases from J, the junction contained 10 bases not matched to a gene. Germline CDR1 and CDR2: KGHSH and LQKENI. On this clone: Its antigen is undetermined.

The receptor was derived from a girl aged 2 to 10 in good health and CMV-seropositive. This chain links TRBV18 with TRBJ2-7; 8 bases agree with TRBD1. Sequencing used PBMCs. The CDR3 here is CASSPQLIGQGAYEQYF. In DNA form, the CDR3 reads TGTGCCAGCTCACCACAGCTCATTGGACAGGGAGCCTACGAGCAGTACTTC.